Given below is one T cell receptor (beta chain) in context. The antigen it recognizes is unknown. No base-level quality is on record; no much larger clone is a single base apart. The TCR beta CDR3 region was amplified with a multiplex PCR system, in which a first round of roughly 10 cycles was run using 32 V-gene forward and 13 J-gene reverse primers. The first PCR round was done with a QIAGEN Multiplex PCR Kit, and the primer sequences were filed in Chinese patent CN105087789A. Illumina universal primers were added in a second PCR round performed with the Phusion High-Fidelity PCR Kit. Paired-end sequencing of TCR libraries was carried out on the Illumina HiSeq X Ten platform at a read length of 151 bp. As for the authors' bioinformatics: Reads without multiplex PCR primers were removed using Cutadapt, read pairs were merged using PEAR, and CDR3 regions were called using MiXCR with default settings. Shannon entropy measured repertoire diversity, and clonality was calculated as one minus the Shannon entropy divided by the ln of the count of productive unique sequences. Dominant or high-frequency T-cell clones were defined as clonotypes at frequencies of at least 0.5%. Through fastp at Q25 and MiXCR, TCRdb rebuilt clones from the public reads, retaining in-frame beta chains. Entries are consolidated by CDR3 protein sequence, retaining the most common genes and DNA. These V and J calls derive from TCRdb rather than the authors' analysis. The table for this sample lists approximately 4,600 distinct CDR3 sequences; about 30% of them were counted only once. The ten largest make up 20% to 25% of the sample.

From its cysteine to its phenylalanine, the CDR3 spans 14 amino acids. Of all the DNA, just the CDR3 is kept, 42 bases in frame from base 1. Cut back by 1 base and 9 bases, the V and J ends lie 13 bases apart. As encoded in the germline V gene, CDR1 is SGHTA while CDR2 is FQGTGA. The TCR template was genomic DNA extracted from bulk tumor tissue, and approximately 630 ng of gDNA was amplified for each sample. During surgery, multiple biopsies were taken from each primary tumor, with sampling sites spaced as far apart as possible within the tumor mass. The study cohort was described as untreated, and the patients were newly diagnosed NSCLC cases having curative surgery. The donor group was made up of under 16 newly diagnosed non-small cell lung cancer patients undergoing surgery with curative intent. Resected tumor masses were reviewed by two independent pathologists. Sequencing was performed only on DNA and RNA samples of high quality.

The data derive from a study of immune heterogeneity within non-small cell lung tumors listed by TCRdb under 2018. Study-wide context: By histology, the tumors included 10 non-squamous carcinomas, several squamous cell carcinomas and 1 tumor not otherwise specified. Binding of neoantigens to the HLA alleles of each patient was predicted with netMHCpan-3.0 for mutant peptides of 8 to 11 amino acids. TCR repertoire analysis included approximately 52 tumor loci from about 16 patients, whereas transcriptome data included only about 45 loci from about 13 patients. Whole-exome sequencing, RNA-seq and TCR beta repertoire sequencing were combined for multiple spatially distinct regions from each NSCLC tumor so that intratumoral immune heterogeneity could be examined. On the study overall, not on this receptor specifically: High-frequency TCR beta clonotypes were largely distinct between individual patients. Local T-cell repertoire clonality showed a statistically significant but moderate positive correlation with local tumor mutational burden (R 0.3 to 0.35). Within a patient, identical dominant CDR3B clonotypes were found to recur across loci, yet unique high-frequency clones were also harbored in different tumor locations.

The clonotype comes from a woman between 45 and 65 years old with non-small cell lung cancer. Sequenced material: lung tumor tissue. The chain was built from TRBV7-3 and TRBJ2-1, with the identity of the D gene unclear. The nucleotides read TGTGCCAGCAGCTTAAACCCGTTCCGTCCTGAGCAGTTCTTC. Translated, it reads CASSLNPFRPEQFF.